These 15 T cell receptor beta chains originate from one sample sequenced in a study of Graves' ophthalmopathy and Graves' hyperthyroidism. RNA served as the template for amplifying TCR beta CDR3 regions. Second-round multiplex PCR followed a first-round RT-PCR using HTBI primers. TCRdb re-derived calls from the multiplex PCR reads in MiXCR, one entry per CDR3 protein. The table records around 470,000 distinct CDR3 sequences, approximately 15% of them present only once. Sequencing was carried out using blood. The receptor source for this set is a woman aged 25 to 39 with Graves' ophthalmopathy.

This clonotype was recorded many times. V usage is TRBV10-3 and J usage is TRBJ1-3; TRBD1 matches at 8 bases. Losses at the gene ends were 4 bases for V and 4 bases for J; bases not matched to a gene: 3. The CDR3 is 14 amino acids. Germline V gives CDR1 ENHRY, CDR2 SYGVKD. This CDR3 reads CAISVDREGNTIYF. DNA for the CDR3: TGTGCCATCAGTGTGGACAGGGAAGGAAACACCATATATTTT.

This clonotype showed up many times. The V and J genes are TRBV12-3 or TRBV12-4 and TRBJ1-2, with a weak D call TRBD1 (5 bases). CDR3 length equals 15 residues. Trimming took 2 bases from V and 4 from J, leaving 14 bases between them. In nucleotides, the CDR3 is TGTGCCAGCAGTTTATGGCAGGGAGCCGGCTATGGCTACACCTTC. The encoded protein is CASSLWQGAGYGYTF.

Many counts were recorded for this clonotype. Given the absence of the conserved phenylalanine or tryptophan at the CDR3 end, a read error is likely. J is TRBJ1-5 and V is TRBV20-1; the match to TRBD1 covers 9 bases. The CDR3 loop spans 13 amino acids. V dropped 5 bases and J dropped 2; count of bases not matched to a gene: 1. Germline CDR1 reads DFQATT; CDR2 reads SNEGSKA (reference sequence). Here the CDR3 DNA reads TGCAGTGCTGGGGACAGGGGCAATCAGCCCCAGCATCTT. Translated, it gives CSAGDRGNQPQHL.

This clonotype has ten or more counts. The V gene is TRBV7-8, the J gene TRBJ2-7; D is unresolved. Germline V gene data show CDR1 as SGHVS and CDR2 as FQNEAQ. The CDR3 runs to 14 residues. V dropped 5 bases and J dropped 0 bases, with 11 bases sitting between them. The CDR3 sequence: CASSELESSYEQYF. The CDR3 DNA sequence: TGTGCCAGCAGCGAGCTCGAAAGCTCCTACGAGCAGTACTTC.

V usage is TRBV19 and J usage is TRBJ2-5; a weak D match, TRBD2 (5 bases). Trimming left V 3 bases short and J 5 bases short, with 13 bases between. The CDR3 totals 14 residues. CDR1 is LNHDA and CDR2 is SQIVND in the germline V gene (reference sequence). Written as DNA, the CDR3 is TGTGCCAGTAGTATTGACTACCCCGGGGAGACCCAGTACTTC. Translating gives CASSIDYPGETQYF. The full variable domain, completed using reference TRBV19 and TRBJ2-5, is DGGITQSPKYLFRKEGQNVTLSCEQNLNHDAMYWYRQDPGQGLRLIYYSQIVNDFQKGDIAEGYSVSREKKESFPLTVTSAQKNPTAFYLCASSIDYPGETQYFGPGTRLLVL.

There are many counts of this clonotype. CDR3 amino acids: CASSYGDQPQHF. CDR3 sequence (DNA): TGTGCCAGCAGTTATGGGGATCAGCCCCAGCATTTT. The V gene is TRBV6-2 or TRBV6-3, the J gene TRBJ1-5; D is uncertain. CDR3 length equals 12 residues. In germline, CDR1 is MNHEY, CDR2 SVGEGT. The ends were cut back, 3 bases at V and 5 bases at J, with 5 bases in the middle.

In this sample, this clonotype turned up many times. CDR3 amino acids: CASSHGTSDLETQYF. The CDR3 DNA sequence: TGTGCCAGCAGCCACGGGACTAGCGATTTAGAGACCCAGTACTTC. V gene TRBV27 combines with J gene TRBJ2-5; 10 bases map to TRBD2. The CDR3 runs to 15 residues. V shed 6 bases, J shed 4 bases, and the junction held 8 bases outside the gene matches. Germline CDR1 is MNHEY and CDR2 is SMNVEV (reference sequence).

The chain has TRBV6-1 and TRBJ2-7; D call uncertain. The CDR3 is 12 residues long. Germline V gives CDR1 MNHNS, CDR2 SASEGT. V gave up 10 bases and J gave up 3 bases, with 13 bases separating them. CDR3 nucleotide sequence: TGTGCCACCTACTCACTGAACTACGAGCAGTACTTC. Encoded protein: CATYSLNYEQYF.

This clonotype was seen repeatedly, ten times or more. The chain combines TRBV6-1 with TRBJ1-2; 9 nucleotides agree with TRBD1. CDR1 is MNHNS, CDR2 SASEGT, per germline. Losses at the gene ends were 6 bases for V and 6 bases for J; bases not matched to a gene: 8. This CDR3 region has 14 residues. The CDR3 loop reads CASRRQGGGHGYTF. CDR3 nucleotide sequence: TGTGCCAGCAGGAGACAGGGGGGCGGGCATGGCTACACCTTC.

In its sample, this clonotype was seen many times. The rearrangement links TRBV20-1 to TRBJ2-7; 8 bases match TRBD2. The CDR3 totals 14 residues. Germline lookup yields CDR1 DFQATT and CDR2 SNEGSKA (reference sequence). J was trimmed by 3 bases and V by 5 bases; bases with no gene match: 9. CDR3 bases: TGCAGTGCTTTTAGCGGGGCACTTCACTACGAGCAGTACTTC. It codes for CSAFSGALHYEQYF.

This clonotype was picked up many times. This sequence joins TRBV6-2 or TRBV6-3 and TRBJ1-1, with unresolved D. This CDR3 is 15 amino acids long. Germline V lookup: CDR1 MNHEY, CDR2 SVGEGT. V gave up 6 bases and J gave up 0 bases, with 14 bases separating them. The CDR3 region has the DNA TGTGCCAGCAGCACTCGGACCGCCTTGAACACTGAAGCTTTCTTT. Protein: CASSTRTALNTEAFF.

This clonotype has at least ten counts. CDR3 sequence reads: CAISESGQGGHTIYF. CDR3 sequence (DNA): TGTGCCATCAGTGAGTCTGGACAGGGCGGTCACACCATATATTTT. This sequence joins TRBV10-3 and TRBJ1-3, with 8 bases lining up with TRBD1. CDR1 is ENHRY and CDR2 is SYGVKD in the germline V gene. The CDR3 is 15 amino acids. V was clipped by 0 bases and J by 8 bases; unmatched bases: 6.

To note about this clonotype: A single base separates this from a much larger clone, so it may be a read error. The J gene is TRBJ1-5, the V gene TRBV19, with a tentative D call TRBD1 (5 bases). With 2 bases removed from V and 2 bases from J, the gap between germline ends came to 13 bases. The CDR3 sequence is 16 residues long. Germline assignment: CDR1 LNHDA and CDR2 SQIVND (reference sequence). CDR3 loop: CASSICSGIGNQPQHF. Written as DNA, the CDR3 is TGTGCCAGTAGTATATGTTCAGGGATCGGCAATCAGCCCCAGCATTTT.

Ten or more counts support this clonotype. The chain has TRBV6-1 and TRBJ1-6; 8 bases are a match to TRBD1. This CDR3 comprises 15 residues. V lost 6 bases to trimming and J lost 6 bases; unmatched junction nucleotides: 7. Germline V lookup: CDR1 MNHNS, CDR2 SASEGT. The CDR3, as DNA: TGTGCCAGCAGGGAACAGGGGGGGTCTAATTCACCCCTCCACTTT. Amino acids: CASREQGGSNSPLHF.

In its sample, this clonotype was seen a few times. This chain links TRBV6-5 with TRBJ1-2; possible D gene TRBD1, 6 bases. CDR3 length: 16 residues. The V gene lost 0 bases and the J gene lost 6 bases, with 17 bases spanning the gap. The V gene's germline CDR1 is MNHEY and CDR2 SVGAGI. CDR3 loop: CASSYSGGREIHGYTF. CDR3 in DNA: TGTGCCAGCAGTTACTCCGGGGGCAGGGAAATCCATGGCTACACCTTC.